This TCR beta chain was obtained from a study of esophageal squamous cell carcinoma under preoperative chemotherapy (dated by TCRdb to between 2018 and 2020). Some background on the complete study: The study profiled TCR repertoires of both peripheral blood T cells and tumor-infiltrating lymphocytes. In patients with esophageal squamous cell carcinoma, the study looked at what paclitaxel-nedaplatin chemotherapy did to T-cell receptor repertoires. Five or six patients with primary esophageal squamous cell carcinoma made up the cohort. Repertoires from samples taken before paclitaxel-nedaplatin therapy were compared with repertoires from samples taken after paclitaxel-nedaplatin therapy.

A word on this clonotype: Its recognized antigen is unknown. No much larger clone exists at a distance of one base, and base qualities are not known.

As encoded in the germline V gene, CDR1 is MDHEN while CDR2 is SYDVKM. V loses 5 bases of germline sequence and J loses 0 bases, and the interval between the two ends is 7 bases. From its cysteine to its phenylalanine, the CDR3 spans 13 amino acids. The retained sequence is limited to the CDR3, 39 bases, with the frame set at the first base. Receptors were amplified or captured by PCR. Sequencer: HiSeq X Ten. High-throughput sequencing was used to characterize TCR repertoires. In-frame beta chains were kept once TCRdb had trimmed the public reads at Q25 with fastp and called clones with MiXCR. A single entry per CDR3 protein holds the most common genes and DNA from its merged rows. The sample records thousands of distinct CDR3 sequences, approximately 31% of which are singletons. About 14% of the sample is held by the ten biggest clonotypes. Interpreted using the paper, the time point label stands for: before preoperative PTX-NDP chemotherapy. Patients received paclitaxel-nedaplatin as preoperative chemotherapy before surgery.

The study at large found these results: Post-treatment tumor-infiltrating lymphocytes appeared partly derived from peripheral T cells migrating into the tumor, not solely from local clonal changes. Immediate and substantial changes in clonotype frequency were induced by paclitaxel-nedaplatin therapy, and contraction rather than amplification was more likely to be observed among abundant clones. The cohort was small, with only five or six patients with esophageal squamous cell carcinoma analyzed. After chemotherapy, TCR diversity rose significantly in peripheral T cells, but this increase was not seen in tumor-infiltrating lymphocytes.

The biological material was taken from a patient given preoperative chemotherapy. The chain is assembled from TRBV28 and TRBJ1-2, with an unclear D gene assignment. The receptor's source is a human donor with esophageal squamous cell carcinoma. The donor label of this sample is uncertain. The CDR3 region reads CASSPGANYGYTF. The DNA sequence is as follows: TGTGCCAGCAGTCCCGGAGCTAACTATGGCTACACCTTC.